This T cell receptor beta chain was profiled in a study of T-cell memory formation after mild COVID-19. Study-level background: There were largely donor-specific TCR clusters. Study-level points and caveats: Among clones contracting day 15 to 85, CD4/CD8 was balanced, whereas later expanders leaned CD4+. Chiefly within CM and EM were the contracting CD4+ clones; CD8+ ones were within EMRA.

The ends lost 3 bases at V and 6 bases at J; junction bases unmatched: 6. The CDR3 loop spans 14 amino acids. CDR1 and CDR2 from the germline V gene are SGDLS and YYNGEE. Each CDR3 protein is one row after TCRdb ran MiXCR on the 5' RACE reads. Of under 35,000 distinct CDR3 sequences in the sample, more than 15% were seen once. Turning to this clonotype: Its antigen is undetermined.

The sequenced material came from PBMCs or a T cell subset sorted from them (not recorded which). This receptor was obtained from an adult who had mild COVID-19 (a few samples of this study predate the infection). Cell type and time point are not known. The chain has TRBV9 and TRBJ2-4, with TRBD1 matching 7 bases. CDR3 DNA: TGTGCCAGCAGCGAAGGGGCAGGGGGAAACATTCAGTACTTC. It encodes CASSEGAGGNIQYF.